This T cell receptor beta chain was identified in a study of Ad26.COV2.S vaccination and SARS-CoV-2 variants. About the study: Administration of Ad26.COV2.S was intramuscular, either once or twice 56 days apart.

As to treatment: some 20 received Ad26.COV2.S at low or high dose, single or two shots; several received placebo; per-sample allocation not given. Collection of the samples took place on day 63 after the first injection of vaccine or placebo. The data were produced by immunoSEQ multiplex PCR, yet TCRdb's version contains in-frame clones alone and is incomplete. Seen here are 360,000 or so clones, 89% observed once, and the top ten hold 1.5% to 2%. This clone was seen at least ten times. This receptor was identified in a person aged 18-65 years who received the Ad26.COV2.S COVID-19 vaccine or a placebo. The source material was peripheral blood, sampled in a trial of Ad26.COV2.S vaccine versus placebo.

As DNA, the CDR3 is TGTGCCAGCAGCCAGGGGTGGGATCAGCCCCAGCATTTT. Protein sequence: CASSQGWDQPQHF. V usage is TRBV14 and J usage is TRBJ1-5; D ambiguous. This CDR3 has 13 amino acids. The germline V and J ends were trimmed by 3 bases and 5 bases, with 8 bases remaining between them. Germline V gene data show CDR1 as SGHDN and CDR2 as FVKESK. Full variable domain (outside the CDR3, taken from reference TRBV14 and TRBJ1-5): EAGVTQFPSHSVIEKGQTVTLRCDPISGHDNLYWYRRVMGKEIKFLLHFVKESKQDESGMPNNRFLAERTGGTYSTLKVQPAELEDSGVYFCASSQGWDQPQHFGDGTRLSIL.